The entry that follows covers one T cell receptor beta chain sequence. Its antigen remains unidentified. The CDR3 has 13 residues. Germline CDR1 and CDR2: MNHEY and SVGAGI. The germline V and J ends were trimmed by 2 bases and 6 bases, with 10 bases remaining between them. Repertoires were generated with immunoSEQ multiplex PCR, while TCRdb's copy carries only in-frame clones and drops some. This sample has hundreds of thousands of clones, with approximately 95% found just once. The data stem from a study of shared clonotypes between healthy human individuals. Study results and limitations: Sorted-subset samples were not fully sequenced, rarefaction indicated.

Sequencing was carried out using naive CD4+ T cells sorted from blood. The subset: CD45RA+ positively selected. The chain carries TRBV6-5 and TRBJ1-1; D is perhaps TRBD1 (5 bases). The clonotype was recovered from a woman aged 30 to 39 in good health. CDR3 loop: CASSYEGVSEAFF. In DNA, the CDR3 is TGTGCCAGCAGTTACGAAGGGGTGTCTGAAGCTTTCTTT.